This T cell receptor beta chain stems from a study of regulatory T cells in long-lasting Graves disease. For the study at large: Patients newly diagnosed with Graves' had been on antithyroid drugs for under 3 months.

Combining iRepertoire HTBI primers with Arm-PCR of CDR3 regions, the authors built TCR beta libraries. Each CDR3 protein is one row after TCRdb ran MiXCR on the multiplex PCR reads. The sample has about 540,000 distinct CDR3 sequences; approximately 12% are singletons. This clonotype was detected once. Its matching antigen is unknown. This CDR3 is built from 13 residues. Germline V gives CDR1 LNHNV, CDR2 YYDKDF (reference sequence). Trimming stripped 0 bases from V and 8 bases from J, with 10 bases between. Described time point: newly diagnosed GD, antithyroid drugs for less than 3 months. Extracted PBMC RNA gave rise to the TCR library. Findings of the study overall: TCR diversity was lower in persistent than newly diagnosed Graves' disease.

These same data were also listed under a study on T cells in Graves' hyperthyroidism and ophthalmopathy. From that paper: Patients aged 18 to 65 with hyperthyroidism were newly diagnosed, with duration under 2 months. In the blood, most expanded thyroid clonotypes above 0.001 appeared as well.

The chain is built from TRBV15 and TRBJ1-2; no reliable D call. The material sequenced was peripheral blood mononuclear cells (PBMCs), taken at new diagnosis, from a patient treated with antithyroid drugs. This TCR derives from a young man with Graves disease. The CDR3 here is CATSRDRGSGYTF. The DNA for the CDR3 is TGTGCCACCAGCAGAGATCGAGGCAGCGGCTACACCTTC. The full variable domain, completed using reference TRBV15 and TRBJ1-2, is DAMVIQNPRYQVTQFGKPVTLSCSQTLNHNVMYWYQQKSSQAPKLLFHYYDKDFNNEADTPDNFQSRRPNTSFCFLDIRSPGLGDTAMYLCATSRDRGSGYTFGSGTRLTVV.